The sequence of this T cell receptor (beta chain) was determined in a study of glioma-infiltrating T cells after dendritic cell vaccination. About the study: Autologous tumor lysate was loaded overnight onto monocyte-derived dendritic cells grown less than 8 days with IL-4 and GM-CSF.

Germline values: CDR1 SGHRS, CDR2 YFSETQ. This CDR3 is built from 14 residues. Unmatched junction bases numbered 5, after V lost 4 bases and J lost 3 bases. TCRdb keeps only in-frame clones here, not all; method: immunoSEQ multiplex PCR. The sample has tens of thousands of clones; more than 75% are singletons. Of note for this clone: Antigen: not known.

The time point: after dendritic cell vaccination, including at tumor progression/relapse. Study observations and caveats: Longer survival after dendritic cell vaccination followed higher pretreatment TIL content.

The chain is built from TRBV5-1 and TRBJ2-7, with 9 bases lining up with TRBD1. The material sequenced was blood, taken after dendritic cell vaccination. This clonotype was sampled from a human donor with glioblastoma. The CDR3 DNA sequence: TGCGCCAGCAGCGCAACAGGGGGCAGCTACGAGCAGTACTTC. This gives the protein CASSATGGSYEQYF.